The clone carrying this T cell receptor (beta chain) has ten or more counts. As yet, its antigen is unknown. A universal primer binding site was introduced by template switching. The final cDNA contained unique molecular identifiers. Each CDR3 protein is one row after TCRdb ran MiXCR on the 5' RACE reads. The sample lists about 890,000 distinct CDR3 sequences; roughly an eighth were seen once. V lost 6 bases, J lost 3 bases, and 3 bases stayed unmatched. The CDR3 runs to 14 residues. The sample comes from a study of identical twins. Study-wide results and caveats: Zero-insertion analyses were open to partial confounding by invariant MAIT and iNKT cells. Insertions were reduced in abundant cord blood beta clonotypes but not in memory repertoires.

These data were also reused for a study on yellow fever vaccine responses in identical twins.

Sequenced input: PBMCs. The source of this sequence is a young woman in good health. The chain combines TRBV12-3 or TRBV12-4 with TRBJ2-3; 10 bases match TRBD2. The CDR3 coding sequence is TGTGCCAGCAGGGGACTAGCGAGAACAGATACGCAGTATTTT. Translated, it gives CASRGLARTDTQYF.